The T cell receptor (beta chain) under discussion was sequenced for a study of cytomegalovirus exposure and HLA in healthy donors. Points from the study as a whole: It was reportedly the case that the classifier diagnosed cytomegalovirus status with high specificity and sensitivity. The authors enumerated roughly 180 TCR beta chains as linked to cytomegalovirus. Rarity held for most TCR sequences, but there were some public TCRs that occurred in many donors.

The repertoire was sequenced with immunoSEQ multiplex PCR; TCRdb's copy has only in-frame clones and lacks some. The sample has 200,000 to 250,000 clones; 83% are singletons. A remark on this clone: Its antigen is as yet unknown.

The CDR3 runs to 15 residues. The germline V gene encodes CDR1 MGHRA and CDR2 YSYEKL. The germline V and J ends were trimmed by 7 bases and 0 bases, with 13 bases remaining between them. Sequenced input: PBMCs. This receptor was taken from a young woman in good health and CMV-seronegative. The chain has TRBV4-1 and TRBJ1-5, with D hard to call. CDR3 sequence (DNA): TGCGCCAGCACCGATTACAGAGATAGCAATCAGCCCCAGCATTTT. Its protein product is CASTDYRDSNQPQHF.